The 20 T cell receptor beta chains given below trace back to one sample, sequenced in a study of blood T cell repertoires in COVID-19. Profiled with immunoSEQ multiplex PCR; TCRdb holds only in-frame clones, not every one. This repertoire shows about 210,000 clones, 82% found once; its top ten account for approximately 12%. The specimen sequenced was peripheral blood. These receptors were taken from a woman aged 40 to 49 with acute or convalescent COVID-19.

V and J are TRBV29-1 and TRBJ1-1; TRBD1 matches 11 bases. The ends lost 7 bases at V and 5 bases at J; junction bases unmatched: 6. CDR3 length equals 13 residues. Germline CDR1 and CDR2: SQVTM and ANQGSEA. The DNA of the CDR3 is TGCAGCGGTGGACAGGGGGCAGGGACTGAAGCTTTCTTT. Translation: CSGGQGAGTEAFF.

This clone was seen a handful of times. This chain joins TRBV27 and TRBJ1-6; D may be TRBD1 (5 bases). The germline V gene has CDR1 MNHEY and CDR2 SMNVEV (reference sequence). The CDR3 covers 14 residues. The V and J ends lost 3 bases and 9 bases respectively, with 12 bases between them. CDR3 in amino acids: CASSFRGQGSPLHF. The CDR3 region has the DNA TGTGCCAGCAGTTTTAGGGGCCAGGGTTCACCCCTCCACTTT.

The chain uses TRBV30 and TRBJ1-6; possibly TRBD1 for D (5 bases). Germline assignment: CDR1 GTSNPN and CDR2 SVGIG (reference sequence). This CDR3 is 16 amino acids long. V was cut by 0 bases and J by 0 bases, with 9 bases left in between. The CDR3 coding sequence is TGTGCCTGGAGTGTACCAGGGCTCTCCTATAATTCACCCCTCCACTTT. This sequence encodes CAWSVPGLSYNSPLHF.

This clone was found once. The chain recombines TRBV5-8 with TRBJ2-1, with D perhaps TRBD1 (6 bases). Germline V gene lookup returns CDR1 SGHTS and CDR2 YDEGEE. The CDR3 length is 15 residues. Trimming stripped 4 bases from V and 3 bases from J, with 14 bases between. CDR3 DNA sequence: TGTGCCAGCAGCCTTAGGTGGACAGTCTACAATGAGCAGTTCTTC. This codes for CASSLRWTVYNEQFF.

The gene calls are TRBV30 and TRBJ1-1; 7 nucleotides line up with TRBD1. Unmatched junction bases numbered 10, after V lost 0 bases and J lost 6 bases. The CDR3 runs to 15 residues. CDR1 is GTSNPN, CDR2 SVGIG, per germline (reference sequence). CDR3 nucleotide sequence: TGTGCCTGGAGTGTAAGGGAAACAGGGGTCTCTGAAGCTTTCTTT. It codes for CAWSVRETGVSEAFF.

The rearrangement joins TRBV19 to TRBJ2-3, with D tentatively TRBD2 (6 bases). Germline V gene sequence: CDR1 LNHDA, CDR2 SQIVND (reference sequence). V was shortened by 5 bases and J by 1 base, with 19 bases between the two germline ends. The CDR3 contains 17 residues. The CDR3 DNA reads as TGTGCCAGTAGTCCCGAAGGCGGGGTATCTGGCACAGATACGCAGTATTTT. It encodes CASSPEGGVSGTDTQYF.

J is TRBJ1-4 and V is TRBV4-2; 8 bases map to TRBD1. Germline V gene sequence: CDR1 LGHNA, CDR2 YNFKEQ. J lost 8 bases, V lost 4 bases, and 9 bases had no gene match. This CDR3 has 15 amino acids. CDR3 sequence (DNA): TGTGCCAGCAGCCCGGAGACAGGGGTTAGAGAAAAACTGTTTTTT. Protein product: CASSPETGVREKLFF.

The chain is built from TRBV7-9 and TRBJ2-3; D unclear. V lost 5 bases and J 4 bases, leaving 7 bases between the germline ends. CDR1 and CDR2 from the germline V gene are SEHNR and FQNEAQ (reference sequence). The CDR3 runs to 12 residues. The CDR3 region is CASSQMADTQYF. CDR3 coding DNA: TGTGCCAGCAGCCAGATGGCAGATACGCAGTATTTT.

To note about this clone: Other DNA sequences within the sample encode an identical CDR3. The chain couples TRBV10-3 to TRBJ2-6; weak D call: TRBD1 (5 bases). The CDR3 totals 15 residues. Germline assignment: CDR1 ENHRY and CDR2 SYGVKD. V dropped 3 bases and J dropped 0 bases, with 6 bases sitting between them. Here the CDR3 DNA reads TGTGCCATCAGTGACGACAGCTCTGGGGCCAACGTCCTGACTTTC. Translated: CAISDDSSGANVLTF.

A single count supports this clone. The V call is TRBV15, the J call TRBJ2-3; 12 bases map to TRBD2. Germline CDR1 reads LNHNV; CDR2 reads YYDKDF (reference sequence). There are 20 residues in the CDR3. With 0 bases clipped from V and 0 bases from J, the junction kept 10 bases outside the gene matches. The CDR3, as DNA: TGTGCCACCAGCAGAGATCAACTAGCGGGGGGTAACTCTAGCACAGATACGCAGTATTTT. This sequence encodes CATSRDQLAGGNSSTDTQYF.

The chain carries TRBV20-1 and TRBJ1-2, with D possibly being TRBD1 (6 bases). V lost 3 bases, J lost 8 bases, and 19 bases lay in between. Germline V gene lookup returns CDR1 DFQATT and CDR2 SNEGSKA (reference sequence). The CDR3 covers 14 residues. CDR3: CSASMAGVTRGYTF. DNA of the CDR3: TGCAGTGCTAGTATGGCAGGGGTAACTCGCGGCTACACCTTC.

The J gene is TRBJ1-5, the V gene TRBV30; 7 bases agree with TRBD1. The CDR3 has 17 amino acids. Germline V CDR1 and CDR2: GTSNPN, SVGIG (reference sequence). V lost 1 base and J lost 0; bases outside the gene matches: 9. CDR3 amino acids: CAWSGRTGPYSNQPQHF. DNA of the CDR3: TGTGCCTGGAGTGGCAGGACAGGTCCCTATAGCAATCAGCCCCAGCATTTT.

The chain carries TRBV6-5 and TRBJ1-5; 9 nucleotides line up with TRBD1. The CDR3 runs to 13 residues. Unmatched junction bases numbered 3, after V lost 7 bases and J lost 5 bases. The germline V gene has CDR1 MNHEY and CDR2 SVGAGI. The CDR3 sequence is CASIGQGYQPQHF. The CDR3 nucleotides read TGTGCCAGCATAGGACAGGGGTATCAGCCCCAGCATTTT.

The chain recombines TRBV5-1 with TRBJ2-3, with 8 nucleotides matching TRBD2. CDR3 size: 14 residues. Germline CDR1 is SGHRS and CDR2 is YFSETQ. Unmatched junction bases numbered 5, after V lost 3 bases and J lost 5 bases. CDR3 bases: TGCGCCAGCAGCTGGACTAGCTCATTAGATACGCAGTATTTT. It is translated as CASSWTSSLDTQYF.

The chain recombines TRBV11-3 with TRBJ2-1, with TRBD2 matching over 9 bases. With 5 bases clipped from V and 6 bases from J, the junction kept 5 bases outside the gene matches. This CDR3 contains 14 residues. CDR1 SGHNT and CDR2 YENEEA come from the germline V gene. In DNA, the CDR3 is TGTGCCAGCAGCAAGGGGACTAGCCTCAATGAGCAGTTCTTC. Protein sequence: CASSKGTSLNEQFF.

CDR3 DNA: TGTGCCAGCAGCTTTACTAGCGGGGGGGCTTCTACGCAGTATTTT. It specifies CASSFTSGGASTQYF. The chain is built from TRBV5-8 and TRBJ2-3; 13 bases fit TRBD2. J gave up 8 bases and V 2 bases, and 5 bases lay outside the gene matches. Germline CDR1 reads SGHTS; CDR2 reads YDEGEE. The CDR3 sequence is 15 residues long. Looking up the rest from reference TRBV5-8 and TRBJ2-3 gives the full variable domain: EAGVTQSPTHLIKTRGQQATLRCSPISGHTSVYWYQQALGLGLQFLLWYDEGEERNRGNFPPRFSGRQFPNYSSELNVNALELEDSALYLCASSFTSGGASTQYFGPGTRLTVL.

The chain employs TRBV6-1 and TRBJ1-1; tentatively, D is TRBD1 (5 bases). Trimming took off 3 bases at V and 1 base at J, with 15 bases between the two ends. The CDR3 has 16 residues. The germline V gene encodes CDR1 MNHNS and CDR2 SASEGT. The CDR3 nucleotides are TGTGCCAGCAGTGAGCTCCCCGGGCAGGGGAACACTGAAGCTTTCTTT. It encodes CASSELPGQGNTEAFF.

The chain joins TRBV20-1 to TRBJ2-1; possibly TRBD2 for D (5 bases). V was trimmed by 3 bases and J by 5 bases, leaving 8 bases between them. Germline V lookup: CDR1 DFQATT, CDR2 SNEGSKA (reference sequence). The CDR3 has 12 residues. The CDR3 DNA reads as TGCAGTGCTAGTTCCGGGGACAATGAGCAGTTCTTC. It codes for CSASSGDNEQFF.

The chain uses TRBV12-5 and TRBJ1-5; 7 bases align to TRBD1. J was trimmed by 5 bases and V by 1 base; bases with no gene match: 2. Germline loops: CDR1 LGHNT, CDR2 FRNRAP. This CDR3 has 14 residues. CDR3 nucleotide sequence: TGTGCTAGTGGTTTGGGACAGGGAGATCAGCCCCAGCATTTT. Translation gives CASGLGQGDQPQHF. The full variable domain, with the rest looked up from reference TRBV12-5 and TRBJ1-5, is DARVTQTPRHKVTEMGQEVTMRCQPILGHNTVFWYRQTMMQGLELLAYFRNRAPLDDSGMPKDRFSAEMPDATLATLKIQPSEPRDSAVYFCASGLGQGDQPQHFGDGTRLSIL.

Details on this clone: Other nucleotide sequences in the sample specify the same CDR3. The rearrangement uses TRBV18 and TRBJ2-1, with no clear D. Looked up from germline, CDR1 is KGHSH and CDR2 is LQKENI. V dropped 3 bases and J dropped 0 bases, with 3 bases sitting between them. The CDR3 runs 13 residues. As DNA, the CDR3 is TGTGCCAGCTCACCCAGCTCCTACAATGAGCAGTTCTTC. This translates into CASSPSSYNEQFF. The full variable domain, its missing parts supplied by reference TRBV18 and TRBJ2-1, is NAGVMQNPRHLVRRRGQEARLRCSPMKGHSHVYWYRQLPEEGLKFMVYLQKENIIDESGMPKERFSAEFPKEGPSILRIQQVVRGDSAAYFCASSPSSYNEQFFGPGTRLTVL.